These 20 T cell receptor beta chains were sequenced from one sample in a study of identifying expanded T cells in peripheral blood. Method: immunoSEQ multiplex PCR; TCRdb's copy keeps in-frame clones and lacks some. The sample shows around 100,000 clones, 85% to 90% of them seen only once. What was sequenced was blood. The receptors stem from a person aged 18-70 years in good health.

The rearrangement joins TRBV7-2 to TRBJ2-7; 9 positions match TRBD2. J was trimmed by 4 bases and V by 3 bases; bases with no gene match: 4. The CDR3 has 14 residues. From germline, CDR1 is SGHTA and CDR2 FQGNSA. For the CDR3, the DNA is TGTGCCAGCAGCTTCGGCGGGGGGGAGTACGAGCAGTACTTC. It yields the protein CASSFGGGEYEQYF.

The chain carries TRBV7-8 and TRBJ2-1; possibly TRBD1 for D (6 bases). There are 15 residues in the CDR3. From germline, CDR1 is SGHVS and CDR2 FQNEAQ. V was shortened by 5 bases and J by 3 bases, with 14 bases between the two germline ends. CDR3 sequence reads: CASSDTGHFYNEQFF. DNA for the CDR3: TGTGCCAGCAGCGACACGGGACACTTCTACAATGAGCAGTTCTTC.

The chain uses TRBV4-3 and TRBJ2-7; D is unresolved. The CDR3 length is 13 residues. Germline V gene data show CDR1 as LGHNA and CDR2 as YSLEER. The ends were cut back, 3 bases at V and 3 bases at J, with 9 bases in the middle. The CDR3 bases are TGCGCCAGCAGCCAGGGGATCGGCTACGAGCAGTACTTC. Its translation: CASSQGIGYEQYF.

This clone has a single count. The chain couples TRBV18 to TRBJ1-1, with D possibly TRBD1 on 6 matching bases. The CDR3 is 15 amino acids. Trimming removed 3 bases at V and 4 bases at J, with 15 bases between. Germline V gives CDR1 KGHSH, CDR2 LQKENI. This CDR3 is CASSPRTAQSTEAFF. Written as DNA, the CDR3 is TGTGCCAGCTCACCCCGGACAGCGCAAAGCACTGAAGCTTTCTTT.

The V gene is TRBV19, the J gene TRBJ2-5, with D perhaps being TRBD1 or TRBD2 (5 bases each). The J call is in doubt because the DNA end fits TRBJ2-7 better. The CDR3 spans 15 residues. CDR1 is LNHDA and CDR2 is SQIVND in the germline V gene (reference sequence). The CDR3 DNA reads TGTGCCAGTAGTATCGGGGCGGCCCTCTCCTACGAGCAGTACTTC. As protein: CASSIGAALSYEQYF.

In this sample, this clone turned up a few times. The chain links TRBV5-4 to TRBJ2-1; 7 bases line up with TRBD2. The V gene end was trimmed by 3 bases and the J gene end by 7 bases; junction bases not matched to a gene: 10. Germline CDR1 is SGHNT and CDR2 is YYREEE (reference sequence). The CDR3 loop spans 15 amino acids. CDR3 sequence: CASSSDGTILNEQFF. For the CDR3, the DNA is TGTGCCAGCAGCTCGGACGGGACTATTTTAAATGAGCAGTTCTTC.

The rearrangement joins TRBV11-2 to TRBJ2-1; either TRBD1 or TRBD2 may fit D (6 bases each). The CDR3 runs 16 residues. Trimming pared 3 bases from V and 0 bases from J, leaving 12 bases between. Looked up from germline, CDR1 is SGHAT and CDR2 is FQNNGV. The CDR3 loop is CASSFLGGHSYNEQFF. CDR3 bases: TGTGCCAGCAGCTTCTTGGGGGGCCACTCCTACAATGAGCAGTTCTTC.

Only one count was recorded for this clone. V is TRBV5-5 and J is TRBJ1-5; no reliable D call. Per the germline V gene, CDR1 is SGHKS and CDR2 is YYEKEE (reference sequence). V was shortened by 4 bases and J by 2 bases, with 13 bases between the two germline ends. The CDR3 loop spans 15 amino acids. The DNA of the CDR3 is TGTGCCAGCAGCGCCGGGCAGCCAGGCAATCAGCCCCAGCATTTT. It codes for CASSAGQPGNQPQHF.

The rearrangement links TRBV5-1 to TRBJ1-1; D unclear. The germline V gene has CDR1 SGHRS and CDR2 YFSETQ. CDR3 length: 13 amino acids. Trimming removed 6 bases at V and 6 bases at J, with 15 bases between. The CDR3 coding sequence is TGCGCCAGCACTGACTTACGGGGATCTGAAGCTTTCTTT. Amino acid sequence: CASTDLRGSEAFF.

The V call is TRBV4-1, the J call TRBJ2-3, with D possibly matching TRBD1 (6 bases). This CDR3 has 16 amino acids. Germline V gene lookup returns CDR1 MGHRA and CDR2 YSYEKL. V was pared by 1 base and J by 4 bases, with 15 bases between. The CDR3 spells CASSQVKERTADTQYF. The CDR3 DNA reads TGCGCCAGCAGCCAAGTAAAAGAGAGGACAGCAGATACGCAGTATTTT.

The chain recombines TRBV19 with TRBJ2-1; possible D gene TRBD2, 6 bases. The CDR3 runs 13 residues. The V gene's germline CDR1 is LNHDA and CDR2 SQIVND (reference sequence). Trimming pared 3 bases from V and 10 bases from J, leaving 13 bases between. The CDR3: CASSIVGGWEQFF. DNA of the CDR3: TGTGCCAGTAGTATTGTAGGAGGGTGGGAGCAGTTCTTC.

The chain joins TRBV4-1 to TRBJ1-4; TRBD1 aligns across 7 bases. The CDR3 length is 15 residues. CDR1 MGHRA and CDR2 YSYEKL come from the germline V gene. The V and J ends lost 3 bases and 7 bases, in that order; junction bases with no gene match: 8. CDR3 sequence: CASSQKWAGGEKLFF. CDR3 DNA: TGCGCCAGCAGCCAGAAGTGGGCAGGGGGTGAAAAACTGTTTTTT.

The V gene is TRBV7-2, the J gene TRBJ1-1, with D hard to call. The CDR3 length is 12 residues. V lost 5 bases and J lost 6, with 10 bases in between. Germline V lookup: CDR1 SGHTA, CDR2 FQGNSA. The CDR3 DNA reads TGTGCCAGCAGCCCCGCCGACCCTGAAGCTTTCTTT. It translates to CASSPADPEAFF.

Written as DNA, the CDR3 is TGCGCCAGCAGCCAAGACTGGCGGGCGTTCGGGGAAAAACTGTTTTTT. It translates to CASSQDWRAFGEKLFF. The chain couples TRBV4-3 to TRBJ1-4; D is unresolved. Trimming removed 0 bases at V and 8 bases at J, with 16 bases between. The CDR3 runs 16 residues. In germline, CDR1 is LGHNA, CDR2 YSLEER.

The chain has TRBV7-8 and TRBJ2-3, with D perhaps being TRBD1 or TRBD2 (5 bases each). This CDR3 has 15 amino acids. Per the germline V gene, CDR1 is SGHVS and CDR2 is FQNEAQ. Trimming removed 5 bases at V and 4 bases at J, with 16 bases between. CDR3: CASSPKGPGADTQYF. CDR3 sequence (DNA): TGTGCCAGCAGCCCTAAGGGACCCGGGGCAGATACGCAGTATTTT.

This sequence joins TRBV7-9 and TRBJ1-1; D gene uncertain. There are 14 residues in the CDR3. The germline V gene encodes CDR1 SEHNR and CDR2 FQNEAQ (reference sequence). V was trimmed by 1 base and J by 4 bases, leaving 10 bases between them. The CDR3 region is CASSLDWLGTEAFF. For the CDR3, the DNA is TGTGCCAGCAGCTTAGATTGGCTGGGCACTGAAGCTTTCTTT.

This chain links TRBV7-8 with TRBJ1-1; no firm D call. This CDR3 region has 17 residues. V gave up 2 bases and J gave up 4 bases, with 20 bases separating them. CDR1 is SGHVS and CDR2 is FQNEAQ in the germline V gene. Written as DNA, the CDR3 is TGTGCCAGCAGCTTACCCCAGCCAGGAAGCCCGAGCACTGAAGCTTTCTTT. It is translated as CASSLPQPGSPSTEAFF. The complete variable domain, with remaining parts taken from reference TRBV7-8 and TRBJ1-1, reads GAGVSQSPRYKVAKRGQDVALRCDPISGHVSLFWYQQALGQGPEFLTYFQNEAQLDKSGLPSDRFFAERPEGSVSTLKIQRTQQEDSAVYLCASSLPQPGSPSTEAFFGQGTRLTVV.

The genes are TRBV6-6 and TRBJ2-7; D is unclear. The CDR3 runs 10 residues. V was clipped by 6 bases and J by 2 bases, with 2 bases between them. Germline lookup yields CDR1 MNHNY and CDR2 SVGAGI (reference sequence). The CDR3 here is CASRAYEQYF. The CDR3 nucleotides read TGTGCCAGCAGGGCCTACGAGCAGTACTTC.

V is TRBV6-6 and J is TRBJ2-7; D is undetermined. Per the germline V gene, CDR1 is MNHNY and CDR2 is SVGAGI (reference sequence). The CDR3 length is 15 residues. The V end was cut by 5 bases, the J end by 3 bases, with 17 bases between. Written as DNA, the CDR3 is TGTGCCAGCAGTGGCAGGAGTACAGCGCTCTACGAGCAGTACTTC. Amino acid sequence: CASSGRSTALYEQYF.

The CDR3 reads CASSPSGLAANTGELFF. CDR3 DNA sequence: TGTGCCAGCAGCCCGTCGGGACTAGCGGCGAACACCGGGGAGCTGTTTTTT. V usage is TRBV5-4 and J usage is TRBJ2-2, with 11 bases matching TRBD2. CDR3 length: 17 residues. CDR1 is SGHNT and CDR2 is YYREEE in the germline V gene (reference sequence). The V and J ends lost 4 bases and 0 bases, in that order; junction bases with no gene match: 5.